The clone carrying this TCR beta chain was recorded at least ten times. Its target is not known. The record originates from a study of T cells in Graves' hyperthyroidism and ophthalmopathy. Study results and limitations: The model made its ophthalmopathy prediction, and onset followed a median about 6.8 months later. Appearing also in blood were most of the thyroid clonotypes expanded above 0.001.

The source material, RNA transcripts, was used to amplify TCR beta CDR3 regions. The TCR CDR3 was amplified in a first-round RT-PCR using the HTBI primer set. TCRdb processed the multiplex PCR reads anew with MiXCR; each CDR3 protein has one entry. The sample shows about 640,000 distinct CDR3 sequences, 45% of them seen only once. Patients showing uncontrolled infection, other autoimmune disease, pregnancy or lactation were ineligible. Clinical symptoms, serum thyroxine and TRAb, thyroid ultrasound and orbital computed tomography were used for the diagnoses. Sequencing was performed on peripheral blood or thyroid tissue (not recorded which). The receptor was derived from an adult man with Graves' disease, either hyperthyroidism or ophthalmopathy (not recorded which).

The CDR3 reads CASRTSGIQETQYF. Here the CDR3 DNA reads TGCGCCAGCCGGACTAGCGGGATCCAAGAGACCCAGTACTTC. V is TRBV10-2 and J is TRBJ2-5; 12 bases agree with TRBD2. The germline gives CDR1 WSHSY, CDR2 SAAADI. The CDR3 is 14 residues long. The J segment lost 1 base and the V segment lost 8 bases, leaving 2 bases of the junction unmatched.